This record covers a single TCR beta chain. J gave up 1 base and V 8 bases, and 6 bases lay outside the gene matches. The CDR3 is made up of 15 amino acids. Germline assignment: CDR1 KGHSH and CDR2 LQKENI. Original handling: Amplification from reference gene primers served as the basis for estimated nucleated cell counts. Produced via immunoSEQ multiplex PCR; TCRdb's table is partial and in-frame only. V and J calls plus clone size are reproduced from that table; the DNA served to infer D and trimming. The sample contains about 200,000 clones, 85% to 90% of which appear only once. This record belongs to a study of blood T cell repertoires in COVID-19.

The V and J genes are TRBV18 and TRBJ1-1; TRBD1 agrees at 11 bases. The receptor was derived from a man aged 80 or over with acute or convalescent COVID-19. The sample consisted of peripheral blood. The CDR3 loop reads CASSMGTGGNTEAFF. The CDR3 coding sequence is TGTGCCAGCAGTATGGGGACAGGGGGGAACACTGAAGCTTTCTTT. Together with reference TRBV18 and TRBJ1-1, the CDR3 gives the full variable domain: NAGVMQNPRHLVRRRGQEARLRCSPMKGHSHVYWYRQLPEEGLKFMVYLQKENIIDESGMPKERFSAEFPKEGPSILRIQQVVRGDSAAYFCASSMGTGGNTEAFFGQGTRLTVV.